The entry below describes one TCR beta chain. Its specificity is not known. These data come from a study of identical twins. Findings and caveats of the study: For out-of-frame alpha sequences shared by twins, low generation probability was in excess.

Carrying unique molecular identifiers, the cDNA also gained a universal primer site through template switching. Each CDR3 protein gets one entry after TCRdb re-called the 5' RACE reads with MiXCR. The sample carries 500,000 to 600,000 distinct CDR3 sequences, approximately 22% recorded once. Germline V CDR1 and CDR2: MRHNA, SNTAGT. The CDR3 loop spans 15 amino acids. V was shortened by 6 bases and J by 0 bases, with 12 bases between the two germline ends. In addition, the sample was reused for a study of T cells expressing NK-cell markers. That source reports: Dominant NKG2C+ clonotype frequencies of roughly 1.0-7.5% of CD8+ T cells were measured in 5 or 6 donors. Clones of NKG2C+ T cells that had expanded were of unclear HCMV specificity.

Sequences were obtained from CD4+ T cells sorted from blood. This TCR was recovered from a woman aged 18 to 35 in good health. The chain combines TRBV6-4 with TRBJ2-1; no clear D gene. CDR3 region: CASSREPSSYNEQFF. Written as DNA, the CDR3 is TGTGCCAGCAGCCGAGAGCCTAGCTCCTACAATGAGCAGTTCTTC.